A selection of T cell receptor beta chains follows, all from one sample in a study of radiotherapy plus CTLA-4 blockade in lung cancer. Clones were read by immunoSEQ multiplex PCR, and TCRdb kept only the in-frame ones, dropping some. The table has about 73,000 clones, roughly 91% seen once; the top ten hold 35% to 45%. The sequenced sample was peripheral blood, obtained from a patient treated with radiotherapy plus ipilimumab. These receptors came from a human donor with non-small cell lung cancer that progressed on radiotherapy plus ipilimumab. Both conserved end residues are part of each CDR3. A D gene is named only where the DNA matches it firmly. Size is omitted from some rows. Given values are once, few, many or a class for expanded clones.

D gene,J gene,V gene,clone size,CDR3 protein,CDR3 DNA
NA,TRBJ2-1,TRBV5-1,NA,CASSYEQGSQFF,TGCGCCAGCAGCTACGAACAGGGTTCCCAGTTCTTC
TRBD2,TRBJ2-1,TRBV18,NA,CASSPFPSGVDEQFF,TGTGCCAGCTCACCATTTCCTAGCGGGGTTGATGAGCAGTTCTTC
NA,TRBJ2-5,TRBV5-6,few,CASRTRVVETQYF,TGTGCCAGCAGAACCAGGGTTGTGGAGACCCAGTACTTC
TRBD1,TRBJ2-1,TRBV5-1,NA,CASSLRRGQSYNEQFF,TGCGCCAGCAGCTTAAGACGGGGACAGAGCTACAATGAGCAGTTCTTC
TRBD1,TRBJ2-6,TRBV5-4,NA,CASSLVGETGFSGANVLTF,TGTGCCAGCAGCTTGGTGGGGGAGACAGGGTTCTCTGGGGCCAACGTCCTGACTTTC
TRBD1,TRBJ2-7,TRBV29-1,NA,CSVEGVQGSTYEQYF,TGCAGCGTTGAGGGGGTACAGGGGTCAACCTACGAGCAGTACTTC
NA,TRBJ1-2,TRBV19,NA,CASSLGIFGGYTF,TGTGCCAGTAGCTTGGGGATTTTCGGTGGCTACACCTTC
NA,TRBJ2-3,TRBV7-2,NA,CASSLATGRPDTQYF,TGTGCCAGCAGCTTAGCGACAGGGAGGCCAGATACGCAGTATTTT
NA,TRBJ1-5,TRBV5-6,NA,CASSNRRAFSNQPQHF,TGTGCCAGCAGCAACCGGCGGGCGTTTAGCAATCAGCCCCAGCATTTT
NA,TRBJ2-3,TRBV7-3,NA,CASSLTKDTQYF,TGTGCCAGCAGCTTAACCAAAGATACGCAGTATTTT
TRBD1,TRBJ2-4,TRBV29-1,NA,CSAASVVSQGPRNIQYF,TGCAGCGCCGCATCGGTGGTTTCACAGGGGCCGCGAAACATTCAGTACTTC
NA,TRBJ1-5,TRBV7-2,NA,CASSLNQGQPQHF,TGTGCCAGCAGCTTAAATCAGGGTCAGCCCCAGCATTTT
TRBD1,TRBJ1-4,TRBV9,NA,CANSGDRAPELFF,TGTGCCAACAGCGGGGACAGGGCTCCGGAACTGTTTTTT
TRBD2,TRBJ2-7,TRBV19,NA,CASSTGTSGKVSYEQYF,TGTGCCAGTAGTACCGGGACTAGCGGGAAAGTTTCCTACGAGCAGTACTTC
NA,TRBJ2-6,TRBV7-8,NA,CASSYHQFRSGANVLTF,TGTGCCAGCAGCTACCACCAGTTCCGGTCTGGGGCCAACGTCCTGACTTTC
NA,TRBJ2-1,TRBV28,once,CASSLGGPSNEQFF,TGTGCCAGCAGTTTAGGCGGACCCTCTAATGAGCAGTTCTTC
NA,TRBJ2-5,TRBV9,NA,CASSVAEWGQETQYF,TGTGCCAGCAGCGTAGCTGAATGGGGCCAAGAGACCCAGTACTTC
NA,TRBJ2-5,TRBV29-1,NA,CSVETGRGETQYF,TGCAGCGTTGAAACGGGTCGCGGTGAGACCCAGTACTTC
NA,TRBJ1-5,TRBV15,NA,CATSALNQPQHF,TGTGCCACCTCGGCCTTAAATCAGCCCCAGCATTTT
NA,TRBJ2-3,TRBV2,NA,CASSVGLRDTQYF,TGTGCCAGCAGTGTGGGCCTCCGGGATACGCAGTATTTT
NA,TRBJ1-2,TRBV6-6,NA,CASSYSILRPQLSYTF,TGTGCCAGCAGTTACTCGATCCTCCGGCCCCAGTTGAGCTACACCTTC
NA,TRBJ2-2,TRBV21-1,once,CASSKAISTGGQNTGELFF,TGTGCCAGCAGCAAAGCTATTAGTACAGGGGGACAGAACACCGGGGAGCTGTTTTTT
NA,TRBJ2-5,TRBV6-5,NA,CASSYMETQYF,TGTGCCAGCAGTTACATGGAGACCCAGTACTTC
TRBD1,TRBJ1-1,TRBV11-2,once,CASSLLTGGLAFF,TGTGCCAGCAGCTTACTCACAGGGGGGCTGGCTTTCTTT
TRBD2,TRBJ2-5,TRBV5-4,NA,CASSLAGTSGGETQYF,TGTGCCAGCAGCTTGGCGGGTACTAGCGGGGGAGAGACCCAGTACTTC
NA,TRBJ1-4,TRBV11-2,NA,CASSLGAGREKLFF,TGTGCCAGCAGCTTAGGAGCGGGCCGGGAAAAACTGTTTTTT
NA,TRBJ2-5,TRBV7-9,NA,CASSLVLGEETQYF,TGTGCCAGCAGCTTAGTTCTAGGTGAAGAGACCCAGTACTTC
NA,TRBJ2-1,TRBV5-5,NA,CASSPHPASYNEQFF,TGTGCCAGCAGCCCTCACCCCGCCTCCTACAATGAGCAGTTCTTC
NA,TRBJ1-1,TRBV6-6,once,CASSERGKAFF,TGTGCCAGCAGTGAAAGGGGGAAAGCTTTCTTT
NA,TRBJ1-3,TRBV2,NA,CASSGPTGGTGNTIYF,TGTGCCAGCAGTGGACCCACGGGGGGCACTGGAAACACCATATATTTT
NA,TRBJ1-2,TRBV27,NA,CASSLNEGSVNYGYTF,TGTGCCAGCAGTTTAAACGAGGGGTCCGTCAACTATGGCTACACCTTC
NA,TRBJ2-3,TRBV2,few,CASSDLAAAGRDTQYF,TGTGCCAGCAGTGATTTAGCGGCGGCCGGGCGGGATACGCAGTATTTT
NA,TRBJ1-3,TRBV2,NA,CASSGSGNTIYF,TGTGCCAGCAGTGGTTCGGGAAACACCATATATTTT
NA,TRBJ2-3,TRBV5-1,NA,CASRQETLSGAPTDTQYF,TGCGCCAGCAGACAGGAGACATTGAGTGGGGCTCCGACAGATACGCAGTATTTT
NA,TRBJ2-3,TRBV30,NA,CAWSARGTDTQYF,TGTGCCTGGAGTGCCAGGGGTACAGATACGCAGTATTTT
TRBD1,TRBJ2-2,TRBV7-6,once,CASSGTVTGELFF,TGTGCCAGCAGCGGGACAGTCACCGGGGAGCTGTTTTTT
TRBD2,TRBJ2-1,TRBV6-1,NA,CASRLGLAGNNEQFF,TGTGCCAGCCGCCTGGGACTAGCGGGTAACAATGAGCAGTTCTTC
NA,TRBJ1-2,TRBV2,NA,CASMRSGVEGYTF,TGTGCCAGCATGAGGTCAGGGGTCGAGGGCTACACCTTC
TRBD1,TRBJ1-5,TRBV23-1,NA,CASTRGDRGRWQPQHF,TGCGCCAGCACCCGAGGGGACAGGGGGCGCTGGCAGCCCCAGCATTTT
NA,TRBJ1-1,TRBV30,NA,CAWSSRVGTEAFF,TGTGCCTGGAGCTCCAGGGTGGGCACTGAAGCTTTCTTT
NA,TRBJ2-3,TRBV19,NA,CASSMVWSTDTQYF,TGTGCCAGTAGTATGGTCTGGAGCACAGATACGCAGTATTTT
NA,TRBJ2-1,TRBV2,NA,CASSPYRDNEQFF,TGTGCCAGCAGTCCCTACAGGGACAATGAGCAGTTCTTC
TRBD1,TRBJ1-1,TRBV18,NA,CASSRDRASLNTEAFF,TGTGCCAGCTCAAGGGACAGGGCGAGTCTGAACACTGAAGCTTTCTTT
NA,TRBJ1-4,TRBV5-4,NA,CASSLGENNEKLFF,TGTGCCAGCAGCTTAGGGGAGAATAATGAAAAACTGTTTTTT
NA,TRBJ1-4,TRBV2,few,CASSGEQEEKLFF,TGTGCCAGCAGTGGAGAACAAGAGGAAAAACTGTTTTTT
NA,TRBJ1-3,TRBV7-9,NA,CASSSGNTIYF,TGTGCCAGCAGCTCCGGAAACACCATATATTTT
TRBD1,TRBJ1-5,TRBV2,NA,CASSSGQGFQPQHF,TGTGCCAGCAGCTCGGGACAGGGGTTTCAGCCCCAGCATTTT